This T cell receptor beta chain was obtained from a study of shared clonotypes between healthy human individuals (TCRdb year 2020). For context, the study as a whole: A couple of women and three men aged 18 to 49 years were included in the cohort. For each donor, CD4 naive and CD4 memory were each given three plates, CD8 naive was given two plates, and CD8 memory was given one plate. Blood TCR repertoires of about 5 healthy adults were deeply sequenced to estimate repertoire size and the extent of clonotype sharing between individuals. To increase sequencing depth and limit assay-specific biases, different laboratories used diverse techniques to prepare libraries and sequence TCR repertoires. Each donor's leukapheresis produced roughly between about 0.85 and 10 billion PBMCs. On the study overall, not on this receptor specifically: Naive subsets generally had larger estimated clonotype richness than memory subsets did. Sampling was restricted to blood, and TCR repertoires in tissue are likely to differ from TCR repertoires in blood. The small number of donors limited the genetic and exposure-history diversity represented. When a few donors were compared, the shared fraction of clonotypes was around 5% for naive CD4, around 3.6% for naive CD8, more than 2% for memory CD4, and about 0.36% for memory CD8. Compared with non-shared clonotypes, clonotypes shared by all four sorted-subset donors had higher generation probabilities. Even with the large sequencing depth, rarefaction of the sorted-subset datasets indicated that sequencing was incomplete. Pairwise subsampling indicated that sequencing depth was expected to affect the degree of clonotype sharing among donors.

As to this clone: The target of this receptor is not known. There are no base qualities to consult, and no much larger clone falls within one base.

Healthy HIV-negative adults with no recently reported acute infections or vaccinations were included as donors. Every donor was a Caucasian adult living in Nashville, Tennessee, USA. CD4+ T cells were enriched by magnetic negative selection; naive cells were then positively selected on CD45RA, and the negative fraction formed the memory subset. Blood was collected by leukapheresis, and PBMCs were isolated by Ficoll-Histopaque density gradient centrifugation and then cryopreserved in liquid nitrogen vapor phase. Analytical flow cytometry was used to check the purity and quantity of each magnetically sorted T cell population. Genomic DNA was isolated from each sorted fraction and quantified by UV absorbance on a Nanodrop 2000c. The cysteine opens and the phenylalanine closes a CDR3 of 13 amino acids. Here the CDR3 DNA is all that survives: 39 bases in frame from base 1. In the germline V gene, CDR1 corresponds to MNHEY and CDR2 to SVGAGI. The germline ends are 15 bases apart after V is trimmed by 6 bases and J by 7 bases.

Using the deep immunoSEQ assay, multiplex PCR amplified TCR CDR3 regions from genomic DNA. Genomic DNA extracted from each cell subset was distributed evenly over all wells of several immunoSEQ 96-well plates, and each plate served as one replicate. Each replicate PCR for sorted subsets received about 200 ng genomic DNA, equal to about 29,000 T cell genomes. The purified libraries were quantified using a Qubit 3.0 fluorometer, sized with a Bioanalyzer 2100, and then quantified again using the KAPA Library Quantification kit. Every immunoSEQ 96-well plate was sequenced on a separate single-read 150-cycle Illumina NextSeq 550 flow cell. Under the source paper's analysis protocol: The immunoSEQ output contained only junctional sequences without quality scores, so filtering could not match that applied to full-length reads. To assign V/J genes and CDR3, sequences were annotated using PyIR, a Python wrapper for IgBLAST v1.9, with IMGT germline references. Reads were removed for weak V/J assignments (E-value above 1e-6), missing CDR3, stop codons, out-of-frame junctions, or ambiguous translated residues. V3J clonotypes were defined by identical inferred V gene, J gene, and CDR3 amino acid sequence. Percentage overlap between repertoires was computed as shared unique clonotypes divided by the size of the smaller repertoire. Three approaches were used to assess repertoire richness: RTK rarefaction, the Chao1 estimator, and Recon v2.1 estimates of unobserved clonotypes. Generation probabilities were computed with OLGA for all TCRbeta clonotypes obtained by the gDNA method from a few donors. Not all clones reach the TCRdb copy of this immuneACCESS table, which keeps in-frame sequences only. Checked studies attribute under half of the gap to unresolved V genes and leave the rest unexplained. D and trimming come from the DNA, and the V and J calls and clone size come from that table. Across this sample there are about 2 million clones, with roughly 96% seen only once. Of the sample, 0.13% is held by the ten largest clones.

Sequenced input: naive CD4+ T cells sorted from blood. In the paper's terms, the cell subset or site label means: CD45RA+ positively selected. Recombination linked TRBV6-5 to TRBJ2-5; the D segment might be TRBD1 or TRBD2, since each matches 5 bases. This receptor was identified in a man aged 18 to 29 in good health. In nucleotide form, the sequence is TGTGCCAGCAGGGTACTACCTGGGGGGACCCAGTACTTC. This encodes CASRVLPGGTQYF.